This T cell receptor (beta chain) emerged from a study of PD-1 blockade in classical Hodgkin lymphoma. Germline V gene lookup returns CDR1 SGHVS and CDR2 FNYEAQ. The CDR3 is made up of 14 amino acids. V was pared by 3 bases and J by 3 bases, with 12 bases between. This clone has just a few counts. The assay was immunoSEQ multiplex PCR, and TCRdb's table has in-frame clones only and misses some. This sample has roughly 40,000 clones, with 88% found just once. Patients all relapsed after autologous stem cell transplantation, and there was variation in brentuximab vedotin exposure. The origin of this receptor is a human donor with classical Hodgkin lymphoma. J is TRBJ2-7 and V is TRBV7-6, with D unclear. The sequencing here drew on peripheral blood mononuclear cells (PBMCs), taken at baseline. The CDR3 is CASSFSLADYEQYF. CDR3 bases: TGTGCCAGCAGCTTCTCACTTGCAGACTACGAGCAGTACTTC.